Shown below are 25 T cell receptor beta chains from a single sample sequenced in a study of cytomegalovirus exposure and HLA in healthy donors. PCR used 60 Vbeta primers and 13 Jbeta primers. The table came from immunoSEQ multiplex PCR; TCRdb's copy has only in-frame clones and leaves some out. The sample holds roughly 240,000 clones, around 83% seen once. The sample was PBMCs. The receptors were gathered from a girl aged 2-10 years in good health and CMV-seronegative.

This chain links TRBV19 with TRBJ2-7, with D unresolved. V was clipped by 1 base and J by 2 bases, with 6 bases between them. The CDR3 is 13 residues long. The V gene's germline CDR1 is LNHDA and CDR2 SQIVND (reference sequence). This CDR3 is CASSIGSTYEQYF. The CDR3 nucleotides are TGTGCCAGTAGTATAGGGTCTACCTACGAGCAGTACTTC.

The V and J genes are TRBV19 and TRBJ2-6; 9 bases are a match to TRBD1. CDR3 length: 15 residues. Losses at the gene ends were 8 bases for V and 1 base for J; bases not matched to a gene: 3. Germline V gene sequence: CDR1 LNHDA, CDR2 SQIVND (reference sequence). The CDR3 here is CASGDRVSGANVLTF. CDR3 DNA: TGTGCCAGTGGGGACAGGGTTTCTGGGGCCAACGTCCTGACTTTC.

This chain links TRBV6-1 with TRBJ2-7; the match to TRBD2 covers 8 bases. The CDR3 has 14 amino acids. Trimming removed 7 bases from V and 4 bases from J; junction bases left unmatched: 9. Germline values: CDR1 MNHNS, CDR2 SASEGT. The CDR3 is CASITGLAGYEQYF. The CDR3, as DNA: TGTGCCAGCATTACCGGACTAGCCGGGTACGAGCAGTACTTC.

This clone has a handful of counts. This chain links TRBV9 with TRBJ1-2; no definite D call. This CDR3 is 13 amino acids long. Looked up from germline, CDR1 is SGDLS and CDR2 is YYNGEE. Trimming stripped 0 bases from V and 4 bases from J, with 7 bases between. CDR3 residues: CASSVGQAYGYTF. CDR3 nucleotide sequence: TGTGCCAGCAGCGTAGGGCAGGCCTATGGCTACACCTTC.

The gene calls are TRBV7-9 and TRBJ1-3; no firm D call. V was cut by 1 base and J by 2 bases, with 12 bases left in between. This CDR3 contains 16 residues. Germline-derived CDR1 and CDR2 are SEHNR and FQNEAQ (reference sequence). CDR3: CASSLEWWLPGNTIYF. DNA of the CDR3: TGTGCCAGCAGCTTAGAATGGTGGCTTCCTGGAAACACCATATATTTT.

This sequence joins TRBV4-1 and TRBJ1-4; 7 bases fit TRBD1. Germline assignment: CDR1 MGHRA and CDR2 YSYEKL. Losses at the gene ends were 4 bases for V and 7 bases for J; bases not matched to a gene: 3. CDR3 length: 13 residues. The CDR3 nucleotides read TGCGCCAGCAGCCGACAGGGTAGTGAAAAACTGTTTTTT. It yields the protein CASSRQGSEKLFF.

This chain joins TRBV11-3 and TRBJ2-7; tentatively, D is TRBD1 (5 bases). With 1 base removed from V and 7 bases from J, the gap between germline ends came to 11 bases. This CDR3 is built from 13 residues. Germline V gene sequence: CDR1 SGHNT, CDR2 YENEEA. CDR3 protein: CASSLVAGQEQYF. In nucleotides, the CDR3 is TGTGCCAGCAGCTTAGTTGCAGGGCAAGAGCAGTACTTC.

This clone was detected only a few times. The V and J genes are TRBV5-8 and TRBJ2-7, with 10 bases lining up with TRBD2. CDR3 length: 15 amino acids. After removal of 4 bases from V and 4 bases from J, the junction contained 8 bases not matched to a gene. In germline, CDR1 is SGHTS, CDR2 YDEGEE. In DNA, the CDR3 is TGTGCCAGCAGCCTCTGGACTAGCGGCTCTTACGAGCAGTACTTC. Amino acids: CASSLWTSGSYEQYF. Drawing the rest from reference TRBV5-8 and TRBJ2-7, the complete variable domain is EAGVTQSPTHLIKTRGQQATLRCSPISGHTSVYWYQQALGLGLQFLLWYDEGEERNRGNFPPRFSGRQFPNYSSELNVNALELEDSALYLCASSLWTSGSYEQYFGPGTRLTVT.

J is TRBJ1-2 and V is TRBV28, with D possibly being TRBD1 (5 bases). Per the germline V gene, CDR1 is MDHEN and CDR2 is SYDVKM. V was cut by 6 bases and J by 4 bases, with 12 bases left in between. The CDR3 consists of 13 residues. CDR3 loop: CASSPDSFYGYTF. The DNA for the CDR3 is TGTGCCAGCAGCCCCGACAGCTTCTATGGCTACACCTTC.

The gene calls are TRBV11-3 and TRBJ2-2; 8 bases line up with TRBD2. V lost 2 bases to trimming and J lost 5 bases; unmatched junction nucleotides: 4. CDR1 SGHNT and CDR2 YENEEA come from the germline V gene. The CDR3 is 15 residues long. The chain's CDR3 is CASSLRASGTGELFF. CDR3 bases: TGTGCCAGCAGCTTAAGGGCTAGCGGGACCGGGGAGCTGTTTTTT.

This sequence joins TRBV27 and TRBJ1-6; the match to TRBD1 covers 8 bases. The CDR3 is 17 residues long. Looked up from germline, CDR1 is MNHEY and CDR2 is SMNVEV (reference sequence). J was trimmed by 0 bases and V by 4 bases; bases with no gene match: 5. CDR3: CASSYRTGFSYNSPLHF. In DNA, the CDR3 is TGTGCCAGCAGTTACAGGACAGGGTTCTCCTATAATTCACCCCTCCACTTT.

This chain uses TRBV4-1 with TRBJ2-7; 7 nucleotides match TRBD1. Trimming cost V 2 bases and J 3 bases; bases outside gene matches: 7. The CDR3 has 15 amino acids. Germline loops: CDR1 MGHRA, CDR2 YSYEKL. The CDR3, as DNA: TGCGCCAGCAGCCAACTCCGGACAGGCCGCTACGAGCAGTACTTC. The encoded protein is CASSQLRTGRYEQYF.

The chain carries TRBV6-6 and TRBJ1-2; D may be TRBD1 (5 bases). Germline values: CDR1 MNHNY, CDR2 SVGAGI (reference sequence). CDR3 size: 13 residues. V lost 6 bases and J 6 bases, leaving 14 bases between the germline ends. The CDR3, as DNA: TGTGCCAGCAGACGTGGGCAGGGTGATGGCTACACCTTC. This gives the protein CASRRGQGDGYTF.

The CDR3 loop reads CASSYSPGAHTEAFF. CDR3 nucleotide sequence: TGTGCCAGCAGTTACTCCCCTGGTGCGCACACTGAAGCTTTCTTT. The chain couples TRBV6-5 to TRBJ1-1; D ambiguous. This CDR3 has 15 amino acids. V lost 0 bases, J lost 3 bases, and 11 bases lay in between. Germline V gene data show CDR1 as MNHEY and CDR2 as SVGAGI.

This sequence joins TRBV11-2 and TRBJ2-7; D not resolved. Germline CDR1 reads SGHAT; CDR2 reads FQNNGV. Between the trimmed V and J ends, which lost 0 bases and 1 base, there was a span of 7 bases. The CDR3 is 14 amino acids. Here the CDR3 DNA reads TGTGCCAGCAGCTTAGAGCGGAGTTCCTACGAGCAGTACTTC. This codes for CASSLERSSYEQYF.

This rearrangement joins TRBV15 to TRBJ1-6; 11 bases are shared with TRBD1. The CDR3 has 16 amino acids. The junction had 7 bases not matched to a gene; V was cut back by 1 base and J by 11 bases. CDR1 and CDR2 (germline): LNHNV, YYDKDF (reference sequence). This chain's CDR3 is CATSRGPGQGVTPLHF. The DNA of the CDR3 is TGTGCCACCAGCAGAGGGCCGGGACAGGGGGTTACACCCCTCCACTTT.

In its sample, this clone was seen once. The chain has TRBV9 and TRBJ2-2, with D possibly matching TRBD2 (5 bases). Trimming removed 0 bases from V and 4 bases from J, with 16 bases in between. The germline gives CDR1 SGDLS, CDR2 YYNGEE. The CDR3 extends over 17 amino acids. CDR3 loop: CASSVARGPLFTGELFF. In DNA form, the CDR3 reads TGTGCCAGCAGCGTAGCGAGAGGGCCGCTATTCACCGGGGAGCTGTTTTTT.

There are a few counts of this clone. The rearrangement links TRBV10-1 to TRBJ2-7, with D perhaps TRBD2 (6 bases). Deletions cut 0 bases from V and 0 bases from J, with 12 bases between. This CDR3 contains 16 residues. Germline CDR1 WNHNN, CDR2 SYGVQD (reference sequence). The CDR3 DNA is TGCGCCAGCAGTGAGTCGGTGGAGGGATTCTCCTACGAGCAGTACTTC. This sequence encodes CASSESVEGFSYEQYF.

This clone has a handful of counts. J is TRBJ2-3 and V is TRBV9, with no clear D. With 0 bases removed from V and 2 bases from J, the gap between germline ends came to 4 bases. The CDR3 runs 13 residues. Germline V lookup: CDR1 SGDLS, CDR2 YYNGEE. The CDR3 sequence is CASSVAPTDTQYF. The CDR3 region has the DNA TGTGCCAGCAGCGTAGCTCCCACAGATACGCAGTATTTT.

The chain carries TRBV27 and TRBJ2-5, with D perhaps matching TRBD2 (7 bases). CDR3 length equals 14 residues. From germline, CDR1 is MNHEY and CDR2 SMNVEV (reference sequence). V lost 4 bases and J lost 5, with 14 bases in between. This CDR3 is CASSSTGGYETQYF. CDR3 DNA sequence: TGTGCCAGCAGTTCAACGGGGGGCTACGAGACCCAGTACTTC.

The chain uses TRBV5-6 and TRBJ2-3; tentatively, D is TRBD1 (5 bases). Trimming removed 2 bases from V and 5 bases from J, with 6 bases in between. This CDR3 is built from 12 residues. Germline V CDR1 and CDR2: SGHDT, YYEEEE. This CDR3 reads CASSLDRDTQYF. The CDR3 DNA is TGTGCCAGCAGCTTAGACAGAGATACGCAGTATTTT.

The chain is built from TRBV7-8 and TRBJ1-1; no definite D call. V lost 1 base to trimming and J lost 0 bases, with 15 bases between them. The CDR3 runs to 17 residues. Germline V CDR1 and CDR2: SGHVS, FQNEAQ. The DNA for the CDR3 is TGTGCCAGCAGCTTAGAAGGGAGAAGGGCCATGAACACTGAAGCTTTCTTT. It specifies CASSLEGRRAMNTEAFF.

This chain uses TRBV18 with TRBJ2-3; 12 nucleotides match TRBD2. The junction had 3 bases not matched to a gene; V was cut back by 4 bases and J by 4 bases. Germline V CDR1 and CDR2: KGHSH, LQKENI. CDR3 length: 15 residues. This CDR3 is CASSLPSGRADTQYF. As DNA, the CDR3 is TGTGCCAGCTCACTCCCTAGCGGGAGGGCAGATACGCAGTATTTT.

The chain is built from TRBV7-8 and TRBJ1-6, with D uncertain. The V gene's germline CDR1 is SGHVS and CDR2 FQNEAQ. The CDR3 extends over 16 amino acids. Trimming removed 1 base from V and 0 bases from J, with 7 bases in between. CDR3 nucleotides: TGTGCCAGCAGCTTAGGAGGCTACTCCTATAATTCACCCCTCCACTTT. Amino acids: CASSLGGYSYNSPLHF. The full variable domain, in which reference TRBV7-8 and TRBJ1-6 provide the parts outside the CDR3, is GAGVSQSPRYKVAKRGQDVALRCDPISGHVSLFWYQQALGQGPEFLTYFQNEAQLDKSGLPSDRFFAERPEGSVSTLKIQRTQQEDSAVYLCASSLGGYSYNSPLHFGNGTRLTVT.

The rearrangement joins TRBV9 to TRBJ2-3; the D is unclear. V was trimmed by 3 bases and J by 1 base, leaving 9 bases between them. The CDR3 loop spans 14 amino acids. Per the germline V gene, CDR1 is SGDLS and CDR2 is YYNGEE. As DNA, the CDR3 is TGTGCCAGCAGCGCCGACTCCCGCACAGATACGCAGTATTTT. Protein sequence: CASSADSRTDTQYF.